This T cell receptor (beta chain) was obtained from a study of shared clonotypes between healthy human individuals. General observations from the study: Non-shared clonotypes were found to have lower generation probabilities than the clonotypes that were shared by all four of the sorted-subset donors.

The CDR3 sequence is 13 residues long. V lost 4 bases to trimming and J lost 6 bases, with 12 bases between them. The germline CDR1 and CDR2 sequences are MNHEY and SVGAGI. Positive CCR7 selection of CD45RO-negative cells yielded the naive CD8 cells, and terminally differentiated effector memory CD45RA+ cells were excluded. Healthy and HIV-negative, the adult donors had no recent acute infections or vaccinations. Details on this clone: Antigen specificity is unknown.

Libraries were prepared by immunoSEQ multiplex PCR; TCRdb keeps only in-frame clonotypes and omits some of them. The sample records about 2,200,000 clones, more than 85% being singletons. Sequences were obtained from naive CD8+ T cells from PBMCs. The V gene is TRBV6-5, the J gene TRBJ1-2, with D perhaps matching TRBD1 (6 bases). This TCR came from a man between 18 and 35 years old in good health. Some clones in this sample may be carry-over from other donors' samples. The CDR3 loop reads CASSWNRANGYTF. The CDR3 nucleotides read TGTGCCAGCAGTTGGAACAGGGCTAATGGCTACACCTTC.